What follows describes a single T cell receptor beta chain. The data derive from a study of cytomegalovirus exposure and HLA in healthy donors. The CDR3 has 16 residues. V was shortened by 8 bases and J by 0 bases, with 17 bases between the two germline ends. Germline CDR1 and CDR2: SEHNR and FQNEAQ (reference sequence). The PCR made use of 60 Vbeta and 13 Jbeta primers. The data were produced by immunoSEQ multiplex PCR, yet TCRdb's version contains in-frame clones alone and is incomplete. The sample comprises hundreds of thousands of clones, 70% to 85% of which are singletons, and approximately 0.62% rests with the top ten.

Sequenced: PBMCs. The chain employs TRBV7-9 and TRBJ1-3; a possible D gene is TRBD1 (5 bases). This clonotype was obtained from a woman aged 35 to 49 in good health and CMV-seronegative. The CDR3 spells CASGGERPRSGNTIYF. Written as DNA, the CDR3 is TGTGCCAGCGGGGGGGAAAGGCCCCGCTCTGGAAACACCATATATTTT. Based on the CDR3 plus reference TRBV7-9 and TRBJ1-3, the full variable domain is DTGVSQNPRHKITKRGQNVTFRCDPISEHNRLYWYRQTLGQGPEFLTYFQNEAQLEKSRLLSDRFSAERPKGSFSTLEIQRTEQGDSAMYLCASGGERPRSGNTIYFGEGSWLTVV.